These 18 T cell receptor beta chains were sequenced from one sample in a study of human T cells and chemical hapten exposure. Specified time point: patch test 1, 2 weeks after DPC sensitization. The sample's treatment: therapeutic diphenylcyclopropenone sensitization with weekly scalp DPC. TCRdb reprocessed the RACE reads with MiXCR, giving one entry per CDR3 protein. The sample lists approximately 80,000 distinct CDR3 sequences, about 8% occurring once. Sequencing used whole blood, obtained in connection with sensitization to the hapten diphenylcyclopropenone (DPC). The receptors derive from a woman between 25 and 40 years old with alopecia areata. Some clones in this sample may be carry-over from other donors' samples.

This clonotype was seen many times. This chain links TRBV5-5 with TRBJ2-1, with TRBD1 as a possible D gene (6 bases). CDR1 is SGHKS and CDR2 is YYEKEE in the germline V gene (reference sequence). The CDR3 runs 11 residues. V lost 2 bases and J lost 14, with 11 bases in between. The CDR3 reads CASSFTGTEFF. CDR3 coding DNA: TGTGCCAGCAGCTTTACAGGGACGGAGTTCTTC.

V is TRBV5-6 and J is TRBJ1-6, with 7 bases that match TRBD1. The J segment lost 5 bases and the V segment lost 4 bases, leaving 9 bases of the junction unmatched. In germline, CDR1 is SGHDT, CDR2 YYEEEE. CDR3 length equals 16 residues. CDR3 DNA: TGTGCCAGCAGCCCCCTGGGACAGAGGGATAATTCACCCCTCCACTTT. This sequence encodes CASSPLGQRDNSPLHF.

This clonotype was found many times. CDR3 bases: TGTGCCAGCAGCCAATTAGAGGGTCAGCCCCAGCATTTT. Amino acid sequence: CASSQLEGQPQHF. The chain combines TRBV14 with TRBJ1-5; D uncertain. The CDR3 sequence is 13 residues long. The V gene lost 2 bases and the J gene lost 6 bases, with 8 bases spanning the gap. CDR1 and CDR2 from the germline V gene are SGHDN and FVKESK.

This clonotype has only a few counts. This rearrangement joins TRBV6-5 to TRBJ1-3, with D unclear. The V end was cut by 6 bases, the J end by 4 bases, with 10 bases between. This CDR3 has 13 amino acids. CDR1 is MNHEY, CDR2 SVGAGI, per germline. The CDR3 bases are TGTGCCAGCAGCGCCCCTCAAGGAAACACCATATATTTT. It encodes CASSAPQGNTIYF.

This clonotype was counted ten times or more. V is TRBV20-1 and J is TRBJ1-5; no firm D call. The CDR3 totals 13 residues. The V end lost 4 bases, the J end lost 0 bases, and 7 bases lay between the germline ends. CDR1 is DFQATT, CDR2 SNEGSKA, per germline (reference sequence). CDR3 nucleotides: TGCAGTGCTACCGGGGATAGCAATCAGCCCCAGCATTTT. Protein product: CSATGDSNQPQHF.

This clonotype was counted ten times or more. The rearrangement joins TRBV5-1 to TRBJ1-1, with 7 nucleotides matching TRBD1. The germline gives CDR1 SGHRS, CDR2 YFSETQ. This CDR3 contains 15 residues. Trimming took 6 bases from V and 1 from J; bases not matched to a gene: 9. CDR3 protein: CASTLYGTANTEAFF. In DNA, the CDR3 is TGCGCCAGCACCCTGTATGGGACAGCGAACACTGAAGCTTTCTTT.

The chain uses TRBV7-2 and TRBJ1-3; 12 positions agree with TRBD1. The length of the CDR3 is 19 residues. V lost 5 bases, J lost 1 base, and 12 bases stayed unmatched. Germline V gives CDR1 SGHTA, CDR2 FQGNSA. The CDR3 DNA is TGTGCCAGCAGCCCGGACCGGGGACAGGGGGCAGGATCTGGAAACACCATATATTTT. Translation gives CASSPDRGQGAGSGNTIYF. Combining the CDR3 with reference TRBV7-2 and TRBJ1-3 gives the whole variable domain GAGVSQSPSNKVTEKGKDVELRCDPISGHTALYWYRQSLGQGLEFLIYFQGNSAPDKSGLPSDRFSAERTGGSVSTLTIQRTQQEDSAVYLCASSPDRGQGAGSGNTIYFGEGSWLTVV.

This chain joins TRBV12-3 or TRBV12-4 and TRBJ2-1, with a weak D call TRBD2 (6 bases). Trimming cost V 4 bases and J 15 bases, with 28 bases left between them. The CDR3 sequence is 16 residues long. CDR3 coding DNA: TGTGCCAGCAGTTCCAGCGCTAGCGTATATACTCCCGAGGGGTTCTTC. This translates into CASSSSASVYTPEGFF.

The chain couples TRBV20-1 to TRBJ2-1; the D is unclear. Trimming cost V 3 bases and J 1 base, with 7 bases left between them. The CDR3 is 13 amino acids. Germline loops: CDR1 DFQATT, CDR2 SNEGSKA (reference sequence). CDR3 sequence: CSASNGSYNEQFF. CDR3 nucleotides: TGCAGTGCTAGCAACGGGTCCTACAATGAGCAGTTCTTC.

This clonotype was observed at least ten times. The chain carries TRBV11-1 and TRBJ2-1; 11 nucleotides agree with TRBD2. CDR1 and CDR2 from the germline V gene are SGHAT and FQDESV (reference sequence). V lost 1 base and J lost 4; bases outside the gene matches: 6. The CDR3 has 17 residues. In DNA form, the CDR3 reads TGTGCCAGCAGCTTAGGGCTAGCGGGGGGAGATTACAATGAGCAGTTCTTC. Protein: CASSLGLAGGDYNEQFF.

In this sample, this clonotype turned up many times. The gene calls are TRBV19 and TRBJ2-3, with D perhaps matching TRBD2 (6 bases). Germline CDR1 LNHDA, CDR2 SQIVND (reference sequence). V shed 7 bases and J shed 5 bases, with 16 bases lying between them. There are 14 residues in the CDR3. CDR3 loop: CASTSDGGLDTQYF. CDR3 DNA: TGTGCCAGTACCTCGGACGGGGGACTAGATACGCAGTATTTT.

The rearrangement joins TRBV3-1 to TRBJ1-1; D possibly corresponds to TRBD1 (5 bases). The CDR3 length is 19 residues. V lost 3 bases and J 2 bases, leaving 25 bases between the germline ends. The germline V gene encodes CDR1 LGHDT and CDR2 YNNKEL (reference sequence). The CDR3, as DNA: TGTGCCAGCAGCCACCGCAGCTTGGTACACGAGACAGCCAACACTGAAGCTTTCTTT. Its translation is CASSHRSLVHETANTEAFF.

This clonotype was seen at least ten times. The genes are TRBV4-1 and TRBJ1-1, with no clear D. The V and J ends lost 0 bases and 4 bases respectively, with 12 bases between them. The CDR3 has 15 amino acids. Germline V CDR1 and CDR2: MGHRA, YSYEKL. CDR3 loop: CASSQERGGSTEAFF. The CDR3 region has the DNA TGCGCCAGCAGCCAAGAACGGGGAGGATCCACTGAAGCTTTCTTT.

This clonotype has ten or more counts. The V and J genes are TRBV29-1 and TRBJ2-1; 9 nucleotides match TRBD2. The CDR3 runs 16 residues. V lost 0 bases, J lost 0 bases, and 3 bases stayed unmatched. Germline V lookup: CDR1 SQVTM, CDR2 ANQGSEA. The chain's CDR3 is CSVEEGTSLSYNEQFF. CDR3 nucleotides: TGCAGCGTTGAAGAAGGGACTAGCCTCTCCTACAATGAGCAGTTCTTC.

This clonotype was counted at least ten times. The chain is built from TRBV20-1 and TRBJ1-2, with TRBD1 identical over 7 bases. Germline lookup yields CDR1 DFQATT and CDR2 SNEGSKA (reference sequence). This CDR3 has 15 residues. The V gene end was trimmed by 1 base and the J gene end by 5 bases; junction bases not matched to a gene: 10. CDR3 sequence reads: CSARGEGTAPYGYTF. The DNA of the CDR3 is TGCAGTGCTAGAGGGGAGGGGACAGCGCCGTATGGCTACACCTTC.

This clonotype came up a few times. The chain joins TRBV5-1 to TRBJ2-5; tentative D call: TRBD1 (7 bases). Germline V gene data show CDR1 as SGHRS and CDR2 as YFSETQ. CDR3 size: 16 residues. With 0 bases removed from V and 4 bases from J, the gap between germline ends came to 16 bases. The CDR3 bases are TGCGCCAGCAGCTTGGCGCGGGACAGCTACGTAGAGACCCAGTACTTC. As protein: CASSLARDSYVETQYF.

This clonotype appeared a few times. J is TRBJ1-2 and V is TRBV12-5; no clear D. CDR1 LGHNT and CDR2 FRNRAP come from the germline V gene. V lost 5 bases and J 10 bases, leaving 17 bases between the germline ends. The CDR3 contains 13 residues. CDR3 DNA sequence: TGTGCTAGTGGTCCACCTGGACGGTTTTCCTACACCTTC. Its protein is CASGPPGRFSYTF.

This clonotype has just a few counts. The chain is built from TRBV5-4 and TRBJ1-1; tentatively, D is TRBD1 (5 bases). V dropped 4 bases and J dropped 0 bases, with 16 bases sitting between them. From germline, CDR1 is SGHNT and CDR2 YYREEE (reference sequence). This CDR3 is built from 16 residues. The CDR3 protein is CASSPRQIFMNTEAFF. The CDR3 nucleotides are TGTGCCAGCAGCCCGCGACAGATTTTCATGAACACTGAAGCTTTCTTT. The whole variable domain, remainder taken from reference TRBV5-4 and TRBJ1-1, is ETGVTQSPTHLIKTRGQQVTLRCSSQSGHNTVSWYQQALGQGPQFIFQYYREEENGRGNFPPRFSGLQFPNYSSELNVNALELDDSALYLCASSPRQIFMNTEAFFGQGTRLTVV.